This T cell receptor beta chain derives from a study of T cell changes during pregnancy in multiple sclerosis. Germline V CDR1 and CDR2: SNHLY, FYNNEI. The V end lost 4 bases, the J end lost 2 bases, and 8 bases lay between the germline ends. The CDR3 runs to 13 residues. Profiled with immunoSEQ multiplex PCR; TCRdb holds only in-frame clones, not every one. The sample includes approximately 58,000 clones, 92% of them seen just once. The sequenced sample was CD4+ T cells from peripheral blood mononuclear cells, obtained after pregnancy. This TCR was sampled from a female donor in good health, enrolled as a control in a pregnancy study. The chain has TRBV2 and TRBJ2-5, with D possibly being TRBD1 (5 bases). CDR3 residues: CASSGQHQETQYF. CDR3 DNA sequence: TGTGCCAGCAGTGGACAGCATCAAGAGACCCAGTACTTC.